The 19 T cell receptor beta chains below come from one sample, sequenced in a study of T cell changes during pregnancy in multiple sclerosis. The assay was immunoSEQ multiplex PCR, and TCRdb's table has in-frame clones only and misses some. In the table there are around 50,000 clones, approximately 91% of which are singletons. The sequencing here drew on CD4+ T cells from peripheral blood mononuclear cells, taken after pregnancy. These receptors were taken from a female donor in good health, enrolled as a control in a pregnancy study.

This CDR3 reads CASSGPPPRDSPLHF. The CDR3 region has the DNA TGTGCCAGCAGTGGCCCGCCGCCGAGGGATTCACCCCTCCACTTT. The rearrangement uses TRBV2 and TRBJ1-6; D not resolved. Germline-derived CDR1 and CDR2 are SNHLY and FYNNEI. This CDR3 is 15 amino acids long. Trimming pared 4 bases from V and 8 bases from J, leaving 15 bases between.

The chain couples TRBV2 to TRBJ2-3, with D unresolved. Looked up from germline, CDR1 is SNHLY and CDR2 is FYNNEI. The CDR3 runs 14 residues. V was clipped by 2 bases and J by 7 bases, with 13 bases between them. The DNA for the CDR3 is TGTGCCAGCAGTGAATCTTCGCTGCGGTATACGCAGTATTTT. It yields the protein CASSESSLRYTQYF.

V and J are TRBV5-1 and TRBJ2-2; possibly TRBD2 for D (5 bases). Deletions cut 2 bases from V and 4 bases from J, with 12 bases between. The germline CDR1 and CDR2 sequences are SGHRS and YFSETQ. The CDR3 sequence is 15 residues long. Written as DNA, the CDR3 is TGCGCCAGCAGCTTTGGGAGATCGGGCACCGGGGAGCTGTTTTTT. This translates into CASSFGRSGTGELFF.

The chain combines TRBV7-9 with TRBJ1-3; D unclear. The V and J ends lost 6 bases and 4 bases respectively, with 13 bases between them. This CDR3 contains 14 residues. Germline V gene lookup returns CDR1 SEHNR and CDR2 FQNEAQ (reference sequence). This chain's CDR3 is CASRPTASGNTIYF. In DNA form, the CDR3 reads TGTGCCAGCAGACCGACTGCCTCGGGAAACACCATATATTTT. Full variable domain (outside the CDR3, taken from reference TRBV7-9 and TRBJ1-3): DTGVSQNPRHKITKRGQNVTFRCDPISEHNRLYWYRQTLGQGPEFLTYFQNEAQLEKSRLLSDRFSAERPKGSFSTLEIQRTEQGDSAMYLCASRPTASGNTIYFGEGSWLTVV.

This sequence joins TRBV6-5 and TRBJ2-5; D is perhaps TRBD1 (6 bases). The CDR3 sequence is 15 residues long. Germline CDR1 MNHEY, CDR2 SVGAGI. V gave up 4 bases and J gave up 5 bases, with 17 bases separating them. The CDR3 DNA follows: TGTGCCAGCAGTTCCTCGACAGGAACGGTCGAGACCCAGTACTTC. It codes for CASSSSTGTVETQYF.

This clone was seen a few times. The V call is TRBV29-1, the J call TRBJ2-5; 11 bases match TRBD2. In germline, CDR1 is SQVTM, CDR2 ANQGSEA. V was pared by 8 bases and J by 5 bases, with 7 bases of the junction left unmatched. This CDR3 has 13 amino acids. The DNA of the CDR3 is TGCAGCCTTCGACTAGCGGGGCCGGAGACCCAGTACTTC. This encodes CSLRLAGPETQYF. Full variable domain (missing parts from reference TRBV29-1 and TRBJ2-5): SAVISQKPSRDICQRGTSLTIQCQVDSQVTMMFWYRQQPGQSLTLIATANQGSEATYESGFVIDKFPISRPNLTFSTLTVSNMSPEDSSIYLCSLRLAGPETQYFGPGTRLLVL.

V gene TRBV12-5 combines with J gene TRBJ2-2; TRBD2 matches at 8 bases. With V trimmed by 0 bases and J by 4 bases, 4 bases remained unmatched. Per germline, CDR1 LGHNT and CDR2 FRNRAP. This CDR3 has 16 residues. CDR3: CASGLVAGAITGELFF. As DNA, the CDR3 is TGTGCTAGTGGTTTGGTAGCGGGGGCGATCACCGGGGAGCTGTTTTTT.

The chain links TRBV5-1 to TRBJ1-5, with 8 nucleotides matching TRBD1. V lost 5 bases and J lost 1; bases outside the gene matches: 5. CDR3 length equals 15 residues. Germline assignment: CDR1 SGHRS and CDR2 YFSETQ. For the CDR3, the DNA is TGCGCCAGCAGTCCAGGGGGCGGCAGCAATCAGCCCCAGCATTTT. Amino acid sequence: CASSPGGGSNQPQHF.

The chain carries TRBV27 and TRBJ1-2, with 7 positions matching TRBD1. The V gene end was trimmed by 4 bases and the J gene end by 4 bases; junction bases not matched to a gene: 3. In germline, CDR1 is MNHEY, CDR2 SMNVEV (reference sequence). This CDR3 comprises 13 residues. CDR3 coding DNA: TGTGCCAGCAGTTACAGGGACAGCTATGGCTACACCTTC. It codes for CASSYRDSYGYTF.

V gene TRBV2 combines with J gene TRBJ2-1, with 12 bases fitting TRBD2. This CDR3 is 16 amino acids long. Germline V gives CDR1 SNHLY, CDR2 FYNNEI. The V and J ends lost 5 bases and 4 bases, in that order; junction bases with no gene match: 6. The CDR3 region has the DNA TGTGCCAGCAGTCCTAAGACTAGCGGGAGTTACAATGAGCAGTTCTTC. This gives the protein CASSPKTSGSYNEQFF.

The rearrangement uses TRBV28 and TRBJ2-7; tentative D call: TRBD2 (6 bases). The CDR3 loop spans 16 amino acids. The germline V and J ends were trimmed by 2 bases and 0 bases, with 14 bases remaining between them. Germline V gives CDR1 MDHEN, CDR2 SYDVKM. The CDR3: CASSLNRLGFSYEQYF. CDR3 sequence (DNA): TGTGCCAGCAGTTTAAACAGACTAGGATTCTCCTACGAGCAGTACTTC.

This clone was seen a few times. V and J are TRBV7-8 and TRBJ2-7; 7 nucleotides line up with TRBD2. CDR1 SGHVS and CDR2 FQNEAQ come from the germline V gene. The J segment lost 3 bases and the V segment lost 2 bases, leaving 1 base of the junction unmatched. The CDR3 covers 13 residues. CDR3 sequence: CASSLSGDYEQYF. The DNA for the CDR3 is TGTGCCAGCAGCTTAAGCGGGGACTACGAGCAGTACTTC.

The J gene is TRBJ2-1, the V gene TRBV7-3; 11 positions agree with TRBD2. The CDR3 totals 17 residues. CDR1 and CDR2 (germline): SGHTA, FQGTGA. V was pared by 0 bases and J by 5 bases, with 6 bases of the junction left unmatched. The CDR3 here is CASSLTPSSGGNNEQFF. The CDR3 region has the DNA TGTGCCAGCAGCTTAACCCCCTCTAGCGGGGGGAACAATGAGCAGTTCTTC.

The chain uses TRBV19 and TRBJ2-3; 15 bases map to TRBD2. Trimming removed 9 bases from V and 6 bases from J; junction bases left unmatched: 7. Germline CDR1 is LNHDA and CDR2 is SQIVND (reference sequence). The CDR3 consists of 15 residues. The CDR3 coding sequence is TGTGCCAGCCTAGGACTAGCGGGAGGGGTGGATACGCAGTATTTT. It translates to CASLGLAGGVDTQYF.

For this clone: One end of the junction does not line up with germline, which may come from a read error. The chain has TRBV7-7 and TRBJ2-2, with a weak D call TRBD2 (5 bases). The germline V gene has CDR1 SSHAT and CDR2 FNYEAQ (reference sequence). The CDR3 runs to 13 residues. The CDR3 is CASSLERTGELFF. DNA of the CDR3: TGTGCTAGCAGCCTAGAGCGGACCGGGGAGCTGTTTTTT.

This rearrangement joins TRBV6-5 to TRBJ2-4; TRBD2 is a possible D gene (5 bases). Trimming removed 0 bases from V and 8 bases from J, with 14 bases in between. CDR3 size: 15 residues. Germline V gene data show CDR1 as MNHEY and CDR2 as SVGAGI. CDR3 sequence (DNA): TGTGCCAGCAGTTACTCGAACCGGGGTCAAGACATTCAGTACTTC. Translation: CASSYSNRGQDIQYF.

The CDR3 reads CSADPSEEQFF. CDR3 bases: TGCAGTGCCGACCCCTCGGAGGAGCAGTTCTTC. The chain couples TRBV20-1 to TRBJ2-1; no reliable D call. CDR3 size: 11 residues. CDR1 DFQATT and CDR2 SNEGSKA come from the germline V gene (reference sequence). V was trimmed by 6 bases and J by 10 bases, leaving 13 bases between them.

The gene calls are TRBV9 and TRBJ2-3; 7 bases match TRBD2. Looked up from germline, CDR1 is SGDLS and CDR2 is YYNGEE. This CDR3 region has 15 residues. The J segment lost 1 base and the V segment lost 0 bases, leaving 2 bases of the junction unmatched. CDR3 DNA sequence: TGTGCCAGCAGCGTAGTGGGGGGGGGCACAGATACGCAGTATTTT. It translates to CASSVVGGGTDTQYF.

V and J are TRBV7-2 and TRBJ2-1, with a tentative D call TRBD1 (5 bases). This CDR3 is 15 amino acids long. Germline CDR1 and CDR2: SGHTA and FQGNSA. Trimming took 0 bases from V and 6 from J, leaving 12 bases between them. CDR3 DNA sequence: TGTGCCAGCAGCTTAGCTTCCAGGGTGGGCAATGAGCAGTTCTTC. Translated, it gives CASSLASRVGNEQFF. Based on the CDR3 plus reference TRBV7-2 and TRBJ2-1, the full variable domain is GAGVSQSPSNKVTEKGKDVELRCDPISGHTALYWYRQSLGQGLEFLIYFQGNSAPDKSGLPSDRFSAERTGGSVSTLTIQRTQQEDSAVYLCASSLASRVGNEQFFGPGTRLTVL.